A single T cell receptor (beta chain) is shown here with its context. The antigen is not known. With the read ending 3 residues before the CDR3 end, the germline J gene is used to fill in that end. This CDR3 spans 13 amino acids. V lost 2 bases to trimming and J lost 6 bases, with 11 bases between them. Germline assignment: CDR1 GTSNPN and CDR2 SVGIG (reference sequence). The data belong to a study of T cells in women clearing cervical HPV infection. The wider study: Case blood drawn at lesion detection; control blood after infection cleared. Study results and caveats: Each sample's T-cell count was unknown, possibly confounding richness.

Produced via immunoSEQ multiplex PCR; TCRdb's table is partial and in-frame only. The repertoire table contains about 21,000 clones. Sequencing used blood buffy coat. The TCR comes from a woman between 18 and 70 years old with a cervical HPV16 infection that either progressed to CIN3+ or cleared (not recorded which). The chain joins TRBV30 to TRBJ1-5, with a tentative D call TRBD1 (6 bases). The CDR3 DNA, read in part, is TGTGCCTGGAGTAGCAGGGGAGGTCAGCCC. The encoded protein is CAWSSRGGQP. The CDR3, in full, reads CAWSSRGGQPQHF.